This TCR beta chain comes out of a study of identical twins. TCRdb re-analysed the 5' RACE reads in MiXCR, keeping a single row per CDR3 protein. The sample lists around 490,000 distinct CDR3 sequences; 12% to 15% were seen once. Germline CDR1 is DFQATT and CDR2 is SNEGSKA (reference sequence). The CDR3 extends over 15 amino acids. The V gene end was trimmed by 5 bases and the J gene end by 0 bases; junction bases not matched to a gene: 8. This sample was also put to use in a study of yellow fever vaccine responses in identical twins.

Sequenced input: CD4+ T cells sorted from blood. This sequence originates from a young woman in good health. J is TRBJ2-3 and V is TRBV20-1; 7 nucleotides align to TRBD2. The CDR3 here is CSAPPGSGSTDTQYF. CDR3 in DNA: TGCAGTGCTCCCCCGGGTAGCGGGAGCACAGATACGCAGTATTTT.